This is a list of T cell receptor beta chains from one sample in a study of Ad26.COV2.S vaccination and SARS-CoV-2 variants. Only in-frame clones appear in the TCRdb table, and some are missing; sequencing was by immunoSEQ multiplex PCR. This repertoire shows some 340,000 clones, 85% found once; its top ten account for 2% to 2.5%. The sequencing used peripheral blood, collected in a trial of Ad26.COV2.S vaccine versus placebo. All receptors derive from a person between 18 and 59 years old who received the Ad26.COV2.S COVID-19 vaccine or a placebo. Both conserved end residues are part of each CDR3. Fields, in order: J gene, V gene, CDR3 protein.

J gene: TRBJ2-3
V gene: TRBV27
CDR3 protein: CASSLSQFGAEYTDTQYF

J gene: TRBJ2-3
V gene: TRBV28
CDR3 protein: CASSPGQGHTDTQYF

J gene: TRBJ2-7
V gene: TRBV3-1/TRBV3-2
CDR3 protein: CASSLHRAPYEQYF

J gene: TRBJ1-4
V gene: TRBV29-1
CDR3 protein: CSVESLWGAREKLFF

J gene: TRBJ2-1
V gene: TRBV5-1
CDR3 protein: CASSLGQGAVNEQFF

J gene: TRBJ1-2
V gene: TRBV5-5
CDR3 protein: CASSLSLWGDGGYTF

J gene: TRBJ1-1
V gene: TRBV2
CDR3 protein: CASSDGQGDTEAFF

J gene: TRBJ1-2
V gene: TRBV7-2
CDR3 protein: CASSLSRTGNGYTF

J gene: TRBJ2-5
V gene: TRBV6-5
CDR3 protein: CASSPQGSHQETQYF

J gene: TRBJ2-7
V gene: TRBV7-2
CDR3 protein: CASSPQTGGLSEQYF

J gene: TRBJ1-5
V gene: TRBV9
CDR3 protein: CASSVQPGSNQPQHF

J gene: TRBJ2-3
V gene: TRBV6-4
CDR3 protein: CASSEGTGASTDTQYF

J gene: TRBJ2-5
V gene: TRBV6-6
CDR3 protein: CASSLQQGETQYF

J gene: TRBJ1-3
V gene: TRBV7-8
CDR3 protein: CASSSGRVAGNTIYF

J gene: TRBJ1-1
V gene: TRBV10-3
CDR3 protein: CAISDTRTANTEAFF

J gene: TRBJ1-5
V gene: TRBV24-1
CDR3 protein: CATSDGIRQGRNQPQHF

J gene: TRBJ1-6
V gene: TRBV6-5
CDR3 protein: CARARDPNSPLHF

J gene: TRBJ2-7
V gene: TRBV29-1
CDR3 protein: CSVRVGGYEQYF

J gene: TRBJ2-7
V gene: TRBV27
CDR3 protein: CASSPVPGVYEQYF

J gene: TRBJ2-3
V gene: TRBV19
CDR3 protein: CASSIGGGDTSNTQYF

J gene: TRBJ2-5
V gene: TRBV25-1
CDR3 protein: CASTLLRCREYQETQYF

J gene: TRBJ2-3
V gene: TRBV9
CDR3 protein: CASSPPLSTDTQYF

J gene: TRBJ2-7
V gene: TRBV11-3
CDR3 protein: CASSRREAGYEQYF

J gene: TRBJ1-1
V gene: TRBV11-2
CDR3 protein: CASRSIIRPNTEAFF

J gene: TRBJ2-7
V gene: TRBV7-9
CDR3 protein: CASSSGTIGHEQYF

J gene: TRBJ2-5
V gene: TRBV3-1/TRBV3-2
CDR3 protein: CASSYKGRATETQYF

J gene: TRBJ2-7
V gene: TRBV6-5
CDR3 protein: CASTGQGTDEQYF

J gene: TRBJ2-2
V gene: TRBV19
CDR3 protein: CASSHAGSGELFF

J gene: TRBJ1-5
V gene: TRBV28
CDR3 protein: CASSYLLGQPQHF

J gene: TRBJ1-5
V gene: TRBV15
CDR3 protein: CATSRTGLGQPQHF

J gene: TRBJ2-1
V gene: TRBV5-1
CDR3 protein: CASSRTRPGTSGGGGAYNEQFF

J gene: TRBJ1-2
V gene: TRBV27
CDR3 protein: CASRPAGASYGYTF

J gene: TRBJ2-1
V gene: TRBV11-2
CDR3 protein: CASSLEASYNEQFF

J gene: TRBJ1-1
V gene: TRBV5-1
CDR3 protein: CASSSQGVNTEAFF

J gene: TRBJ2-2
V gene: TRBV5-8
CDR3 protein: CASSLFRSTGELFF